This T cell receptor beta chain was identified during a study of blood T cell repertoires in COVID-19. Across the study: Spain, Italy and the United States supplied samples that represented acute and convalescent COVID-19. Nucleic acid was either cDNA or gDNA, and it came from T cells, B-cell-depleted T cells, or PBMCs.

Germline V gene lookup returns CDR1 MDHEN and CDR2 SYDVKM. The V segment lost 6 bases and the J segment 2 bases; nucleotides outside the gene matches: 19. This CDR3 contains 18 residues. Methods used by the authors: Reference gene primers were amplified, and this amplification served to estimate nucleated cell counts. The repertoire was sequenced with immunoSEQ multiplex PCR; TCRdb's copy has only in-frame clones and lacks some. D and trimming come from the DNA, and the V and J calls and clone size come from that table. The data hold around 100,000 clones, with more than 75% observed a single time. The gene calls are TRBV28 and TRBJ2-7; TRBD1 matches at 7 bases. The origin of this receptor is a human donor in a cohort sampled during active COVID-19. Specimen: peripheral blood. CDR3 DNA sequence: TGTGCCAGCAGCGTCAGATGGAGGAGGACAGGAGTTACCTACGAGCAGTACTTC. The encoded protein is CASSVRWRRTGVTYEQYF.